This T cell receptor beta chain was identified during a study of blood T cell repertoires in COVID-19. Study in general: PBMCs, B-cell-depleted T cells, or T cells were the source of the cDNA or gDNA that made up the material.

The participants were between roughly 18 and 90 years old and came from 20 to 30 US areas. A COVID-19 case had been met by exposed participants during the 2 weeks before study entry. This clone was seen only a few times. The CDR3 extends over 13 amino acids. From germline, CDR1 is LNHDA and CDR2 SQIVND (reference sequence). Trimming took 7 bases from V and 2 from J, leaving 10 bases between them. In the authors' workflow: How many nucleated cells were present was estimated from reference gene primer amplification. Here immunoSEQ multiplex PCR was the method, and the copy in TCRdb shows in-frame clones only, minus some. V, J and clone size are taken as reported in that table, and D and trimming were inferred from the DNA itself. The sample has 150,000 to 200,000 clones, around 80% seen once.

This clonotype was obtained from a man in his sixties who had been exposed to COVID-19. The chain joins TRBV19 to TRBJ2-3; D uncertain. Sequencing used PBMCs or T cells enriched from blood (not recorded which). CDR3 bases: TGTGCCAGTAAATGGGCTTCCACAGATACGCAGTATTTT. This codes for CASKWASTDTQYF.